Presented here are 19 T cell receptor beta chains from one specimen sequenced in a study of cytomegalovirus exposure and HLA in healthy donors (dated by TCRdb to the late 2010s). To prepare the library, the immunoSEQ multiplex PCR assay was applied. The multiplex PCR relied on a mix of 60 forward primers for TCR Vbeta segments and 13 reverse primers for TCR Jbeta segments. This is the immuneACCESS table as TCRdb keeps it, with only in-frame sequences that have V and J called. A part of the clones is gone; compared with another copy, unresolved V genes explain less than half, and the rest is unexplained. The sample table holds approximately 130,000 clones, of which roughly 79% were seen once. Jointly, the top ten make up about 1.8% of the sample. What was sequenced was PBMCs. Source of these receptors: a woman between 35 and 50 years old in good health and CMV-seronegative.

The rearrangement joins TRBV2 to TRBJ2-7; possible D gene TRBD1, 5 bases. Germline-derived CDR1 and CDR2 are SNHLY and FYNNEI. CDR3 length equals 13 residues. Trimming left V 3 bases short and J 3 bases short, with 9 bases between. For the CDR3, the DNA is TGTGCCAGCAGTGAGAGGACAAACTACGAGCAGTACTTC. Protein: CASSERTNYEQYF.

This chain joins TRBV19 and TRBJ2-1, with 8 bases aligning to TRBD2. Trimming took 3 bases from V and 8 from J; bases not matched to a gene: 6. This CDR3 region has 14 residues. The germline gives CDR1 LNHDA, CDR2 SQIVND (reference sequence). CDR3 protein: CASSMGLGTDEQFF. CDR3 bases: TGTGCCAGTAGTATGGGACTAGGTACCGATGAGCAGTTCTTC.

The chain employs TRBV29-1 and TRBJ1-4, with D perhaps matching TRBD1 (5 bases). Trimming took 1 base from V and 10 from J, leaving 13 bases between them. The germline V gene has CDR1 SQVTM and CDR2 ANQGSEA. The CDR3 has 13 residues. As DNA, the CDR3 is TGCAGCGTTGAAGGGGCAGGGCTCAGAAAACTGTTTTTT. Its protein is CSVEGAGLRKLFF.

The chain couples TRBV27 to TRBJ2-4; TRBD1 matches at 10 bases. After removal of 7 bases from V and 1 base from J, the junction contained 16 bases not matched to a gene. CDR1 and CDR2 from the germline V gene are MNHEY and SMNVEV (reference sequence). CDR3 length equals 19 residues. This CDR3 is CASKEWGQGSDLAKNIQYF. The DNA for the CDR3 is TGTGCCAGCAAGGAGTGGGGACAGGGGAGTGATCTGGCCAAAAACATTCAGTACTTC.

The chain uses TRBV30 and TRBJ2-4; TRBD2 might be the D (6 bases). The CDR3 covers 15 residues. The germline V gene encodes CDR1 GTSNPN and CDR2 SVGIG (reference sequence). The V end was cut by 7 bases, the J end by 0 bases, with 16 bases between. The CDR3 protein is CAFQRRGPAKNIQYF. CDR3 bases: TGTGCCTTCCAAAGGCGGGGCCCAGCCAAAAACATTCAGTACTTC. The full variable domain, rest sourced from reference TRBV30 and TRBJ2-4, is SQTIHQWPATLVQPVGSPLSLECTVEGTSNPNLYWYRQAAGRGLQLLFYSVGIGQISSEVPQNLSASRPQDRQFILSSKKLLLSDSGFYLCAFQRRGPAKNIQYFGAGTRLSVL.

The V gene is TRBV11-2, the J gene TRBJ2-7; D is unresolved. V lost 3 bases to trimming and J lost 4 bases, with 13 bases between them. CDR3 length equals 14 residues. The germline gives CDR1 SGHAT, CDR2 FQNNGV. The CDR3 protein is CASSFFGGEYEQYF. CDR3 DNA: TGTGCCAGCAGCTTTTTCGGTGGTGAATACGAGCAGTACTTC.

The gene calls are TRBV9 and TRBJ2-1; weak D call: TRBD1 (6 bases). The V and J ends lost 0 bases and 4 bases respectively, with 14 bases between them. Germline V gene lookup returns CDR1 SGDLS and CDR2 YYNGEE. CDR3 length: 16 amino acids. CDR3 residues: CASSVAPLRGYNEQFF. The DNA of the CDR3 is TGTGCCAGCAGCGTAGCTCCGTTAAGGGGGTACAATGAGCAGTTCTTC.

The chain is built from TRBV5-1 and TRBJ2-7, with D perhaps matching TRBD1 (6 bases). The CDR3 is made up of 15 amino acids. V lost 4 bases and J 3 bases, leaving 17 bases between the germline ends. Germline assignment: CDR1 SGHRS and CDR2 YFSETQ. CDR3 bases: TGCGCCAGCAGCGCTAGCCCAACAGGGTACTACGAGCAGTACTTC. Its protein product is CASSASPTGYYEQYF.

The rearrangement links TRBV9 to TRBJ1-2, with TRBD1 identical over 9 bases. V gave up 1 base and J gave up 7 bases; unmatched junction bases: 11. The germline V gene has CDR1 SGDLS and CDR2 YYNGEE. The CDR3 consists of 16 residues. In DNA form, the CDR3 reads TGTGCCAGCAGCGTAAGTGGCGGGGACAGGGCGCCTGGCTACACCTTC. Amino acids: CASSVSGGDRAPGYTF. Supplemented by reference TRBV9 and TRBJ1-2, the full variable domain reads DSGVTQTPKHLITATGQRVTLRCSPRSGDLSVYWYQQSLDQGLQFLIQYYNGEERAKGNILERFSAQQFPDLHSELNLSSLELGDSALYFCASSVSGGDRAPGYTFGSGTRLTVV.

The chain couples TRBV7-6 to TRBJ2-7, with D perhaps matching TRBD2 (6 bases). The CDR3 consists of 13 residues. Germline V lookup: CDR1 SGHVS, CDR2 FNYEAQ. Between the trimmed V and J ends, which lost 5 bases and 7 bases, there was a span of 15 bases. CDR3 residues: CASSGGDLREQYF. In nucleotides, the CDR3 is TGTGCCAGCAGCGGAGGGGATTTGAGGGAGCAGTACTTC.

This clone was seen more than once but under ten times. The rearrangement joins TRBV11-2 to TRBJ1-2; no firm D call. This CDR3 is built from 13 residues. CDR1 SGHAT and CDR2 FQNNGV come from the germline V gene. Trimming removed 5 bases from V and 4 bases from J, with 11 bases in between. The CDR3 DNA sequence: TGTGCCAGCAGCAGGGAGACGAGCTATGGCTACACCTTC. Amino acid sequence: CASSRETSYGYTF.

The CDR3 DNA follows: TGTGCCAGCAGTGAGTCAGCGAGCGAACTAAATTCACCCCTCCACTTT. Translating it yields CASSESASELNSPLHF. V and J are TRBV2 and TRBJ1-6, with D unclear. CDR3 length equals 16 residues. Germline-derived CDR1 and CDR2 are SNHLY and FYNNEI. V dropped 3 bases and J dropped 7 bases, with 16 bases sitting between them.

The V gene is TRBV5-1, the J gene TRBJ2-6; 7 nucleotides agree with TRBD1. Germline CDR1 SGHRS, CDR2 YFSETQ. This CDR3 has 20 residues. V shed 4 bases, J shed 4 bases, and the junction held 20 bases outside the gene matches. The CDR3 sequence: CASSPRQGNWRVRGANVLTF. CDR3 in DNA: TGCGCCAGCAGCCCGCGACAGGGAAATTGGCGGGTGAGGGGGGCCAACGTCCTGACTTTC.

This clone occurred a few times. V gene TRBV27 combines with J gene TRBJ1-1, with TRBD1 identical over 7 bases. The CDR3 contains 14 residues. The V gene end was trimmed by 6 bases and the J gene end by 3 bases; junction bases not matched to a gene: 7. The germline CDR1 and CDR2 sequences are MNHEY and SMNVEV (reference sequence). This chain's CDR3 is CASRSQGMYTEAFF. The CDR3 nucleotides read TGTGCCAGCAGATCACAGGGGATGTACACTGAAGCTTTCTTT.

J is TRBJ2-3 and V is TRBV5-1, with TRBD2 matching 10 bases. The CDR3 contains 17 residues. From germline, CDR1 is SGHRS and CDR2 YFSETQ. Germline trimming cut 4 bases from V and 1 base from J; bases unmatched to any gene: 9. CDR3 loop: CASSPGALAGGTDTQYF. DNA for the CDR3: TGCGCCAGCAGCCCGGGGGCCCTAGCGGGGGGCACAGATACGCAGTATTTT.

This clone was found a few times. The chain employs TRBV2 and TRBJ2-2; possibly TRBD1 for D (6 bases). Between the trimmed V and J ends, which lost 4 bases and 1 base, there was a span of 10 bases. The germline gives CDR1 SNHLY, CDR2 FYNNEI. The CDR3 covers 15 residues. The CDR3 nucleotides are TGTGCCAGCAGTGCGGGGACACTGAACACCGGGGAGCTGTTTTTT. Translating gives CASSAGTLNTGELFF. The entire variable domain, with the rest obtained from reference TRBV2 and TRBJ2-2, is as follows: EPEVTQTPSHQVTQMGQEVILRCVPISNHLYFYWYRQILGQKVEFLVSFYNNEISEKSEIFDDQFSVERPDGSNFTLKIRSTKLEDSAMYFCASSAGTLNTGELFFGEGSRLTVL.

This chain connects TRBV10-1 to TRBJ2-7; D gene ambiguous. V lost 5 bases and J lost 0, with 8 bases in between. Germline V gives CDR1 WNHNN, CDR2 SYGVQD (reference sequence). The length of the CDR3 is 13 residues. CDR3 in DNA: TGCGCCAGCAGTCCGTCGGGCTCCTACGAGCAGTACTTC. It translates to CASSPSGSYEQYF.

The chain recombines TRBV7-9 with TRBJ2-1; TRBD2 aligns across 8 bases. The V gene end was trimmed by 6 bases and the J gene end by 7 bases; junction bases not matched to a gene: 5. The CDR3 loop spans 13 amino acids. The V gene's germline CDR1 is SEHNR and CDR2 FQNEAQ (reference sequence). The CDR3 spells CASRGLAGNEQFF. The CDR3 DNA sequence: TGTGCCAGCAGAGGGCTAGCGGGTAATGAGCAGTTCTTC.

This chain uses TRBV28 with TRBJ1-2; a possible D gene is TRBD1 (5 bases). Per germline, CDR1 MDHEN and CDR2 SYDVKM. The CDR3 sequence is 13 residues long. V dropped 8 bases and J dropped 3 bases, with 13 bases sitting between them. CDR3 nucleotide sequence: TGTGCCAGCTCTCCGGGGGGACACTATGGCTACACCTTC. Its protein product is CASSPGGHYGYTF.